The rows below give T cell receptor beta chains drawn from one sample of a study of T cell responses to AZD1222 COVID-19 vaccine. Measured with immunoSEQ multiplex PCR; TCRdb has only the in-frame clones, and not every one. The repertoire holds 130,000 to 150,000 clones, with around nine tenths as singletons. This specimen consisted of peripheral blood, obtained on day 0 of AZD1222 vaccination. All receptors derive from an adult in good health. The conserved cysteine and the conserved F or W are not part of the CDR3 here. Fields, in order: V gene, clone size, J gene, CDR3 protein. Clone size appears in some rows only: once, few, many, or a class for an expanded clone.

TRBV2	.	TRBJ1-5	ASSVSGEGQPQH
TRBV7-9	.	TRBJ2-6	ASSTRGRSTSGANVLT
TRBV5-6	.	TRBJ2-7	ASSLDRGYEQY
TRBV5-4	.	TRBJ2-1	ATSPPGLAGREQF
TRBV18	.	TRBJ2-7	ASSPGSLDREQY
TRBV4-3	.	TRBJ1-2	ASSQDPGDGYGYT
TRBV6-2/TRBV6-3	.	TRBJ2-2	ASSYSRPGELF
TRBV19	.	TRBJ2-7	ASSPTSYEQY
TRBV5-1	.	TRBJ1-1	ASSQNLALNTEAF
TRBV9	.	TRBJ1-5	ASSVDNPGQRTANCNQPQH
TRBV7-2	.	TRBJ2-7	ASSPWLREGYEQY
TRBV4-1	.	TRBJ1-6	ASSQDWGYYNSPLH
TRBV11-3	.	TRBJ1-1	ASSKSGENTEAF
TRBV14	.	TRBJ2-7	ASSQDVAFEQY
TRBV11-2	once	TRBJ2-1	ASSLVLGATRYNEQF
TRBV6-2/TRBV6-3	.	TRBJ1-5	ASSYSGTAANQPQH
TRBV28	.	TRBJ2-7	ASSPLPGLASYEQY
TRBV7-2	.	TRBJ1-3	ASSLQGNTIY
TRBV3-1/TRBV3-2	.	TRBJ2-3	ASSQVLVQGTDTQY
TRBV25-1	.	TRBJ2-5	ASSANRGLGGIETQY
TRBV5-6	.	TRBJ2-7	ASSPISGIYEQY
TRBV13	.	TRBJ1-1	ASSLFTNTEAF
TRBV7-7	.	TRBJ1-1	ASSPIRSTNTEAF
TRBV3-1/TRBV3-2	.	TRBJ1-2	ASSQAGGGRRYGYT
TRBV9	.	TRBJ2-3	ASSVGGSPSTDTQY
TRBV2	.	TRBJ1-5	ASSAGQSSNQPQH
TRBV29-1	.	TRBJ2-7	SVGTGGYEQY
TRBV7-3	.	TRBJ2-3	ASSPLGQPDTQY
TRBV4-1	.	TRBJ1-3	ASSQDLGPNTIY
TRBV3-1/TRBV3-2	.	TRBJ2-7	ASSRQADYSYEQY
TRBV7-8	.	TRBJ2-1	ASSLVGTSGAGYYNEQF
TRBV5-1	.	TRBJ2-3	ASSLVGGLITDTQY
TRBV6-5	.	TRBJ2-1	ASSYSHYSYNEQF
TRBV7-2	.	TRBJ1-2	ASSLVSALPYGYT
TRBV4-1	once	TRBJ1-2	ASSQGEGQGGYT
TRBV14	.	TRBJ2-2	ASSPGLVRGELF
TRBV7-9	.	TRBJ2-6	ASSLGDRAAPGANVLT
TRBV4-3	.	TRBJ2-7	ASSQGGTSGLEQY
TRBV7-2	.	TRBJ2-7	ASSPAGLAGRQQY
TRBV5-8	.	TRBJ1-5	ASSLWSNQPQH
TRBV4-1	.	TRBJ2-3	ASSQDGLGRTDTQY
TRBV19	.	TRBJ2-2	ASSMHSGDTGELF
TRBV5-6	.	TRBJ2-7	ASSITGYEQY
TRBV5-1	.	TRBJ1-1	ASSFGVGTEAF
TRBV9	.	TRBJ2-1	ASSAISGMVGEQF
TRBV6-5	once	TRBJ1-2	ASSPTPQLRGYT
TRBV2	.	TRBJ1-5	ASSEEGGNNQPQH
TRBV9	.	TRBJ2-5	ASSISGQTQETQY
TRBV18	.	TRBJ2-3	ASSPFETGSADTQY
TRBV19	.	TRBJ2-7	ASMGAYEQY
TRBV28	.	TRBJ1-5	ASTLTGDGALQPQH
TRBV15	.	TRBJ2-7	ATSRVYAWEQY
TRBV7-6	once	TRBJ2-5	ASSLNPTNQRGGRGETQY
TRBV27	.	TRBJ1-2	ASSLWGGSGYT
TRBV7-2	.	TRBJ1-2	ASSFALWGIYGYT
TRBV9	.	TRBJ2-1	ASSEGQSSYNEQF
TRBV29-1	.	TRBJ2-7	SVGRGSGLAEQY
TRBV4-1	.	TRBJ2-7	ASSQGGGLAYEQY
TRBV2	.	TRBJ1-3	ASSQPGTGNTIY
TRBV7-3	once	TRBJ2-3	ASSSGPSTDTQY